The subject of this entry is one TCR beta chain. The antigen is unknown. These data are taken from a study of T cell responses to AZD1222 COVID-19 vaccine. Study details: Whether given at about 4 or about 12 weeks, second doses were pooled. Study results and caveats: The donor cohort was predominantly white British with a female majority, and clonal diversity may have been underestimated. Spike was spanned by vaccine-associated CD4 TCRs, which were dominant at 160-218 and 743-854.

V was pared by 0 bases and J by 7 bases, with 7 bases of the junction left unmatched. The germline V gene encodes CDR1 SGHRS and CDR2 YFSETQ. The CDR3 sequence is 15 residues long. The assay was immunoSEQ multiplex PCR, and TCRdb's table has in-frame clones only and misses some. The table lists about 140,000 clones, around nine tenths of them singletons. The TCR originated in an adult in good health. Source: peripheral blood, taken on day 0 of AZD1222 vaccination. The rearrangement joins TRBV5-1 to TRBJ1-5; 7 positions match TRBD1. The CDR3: CASSLAGQPRQPQHF. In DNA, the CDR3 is TGCGCCAGCAGCTTGGCGGGACAGCCGCGGCAGCCCCAGCATTTT.